The T cell receptor (beta chain) under discussion was sequenced for a study of blood T cells in healthy people across ages. CDR3 length: 15 amino acids. Trimming took 9 bases from V and 0 from J, leaving 15 bases between them. In germline, CDR1 is MGHDK, CDR2 SYGVNS. Study-level findings and limits: There were more naive CD4+ cells and higher diversity in long-lived donors than in aged donors.

A J-beta primer mix and a sample-barcoded 5' primer were used in a second PCR of about 7 to 12 cycles. TCRdb reprocessed the 5' RACE reads with MiXCR, giving one entry per CDR3 protein. Among 800,000 or so distinct CDR3 sequences listed, approximately 25% were seen once. Comment on this clonotype: Its antigen remains unknown.

The individuals who served as donors were healthy Caucasians living in Russia, aged roughly 6 to 90. This sample was also put to use in a study of T cells of mothers and their children. That report notes: At a rate of around 1.6 ug per 15 ul, cDNA synthesis received all of the extracted RNA. Over 9.5 million reads per mother and roughly 3 million per child were obtained.

The origin of this receptor is a boy between 10 and 17 years old in good health. This chain uses TRBV25-1 with TRBJ1-3, with D hard to call. What was sequenced was blood. CDR3 sequence: CARGPYRPSGNTIYF. For the CDR3, the DNA is TGTGCCAGAGGACCTTACCGACCCTCTGGAAACACCATATATTTT.